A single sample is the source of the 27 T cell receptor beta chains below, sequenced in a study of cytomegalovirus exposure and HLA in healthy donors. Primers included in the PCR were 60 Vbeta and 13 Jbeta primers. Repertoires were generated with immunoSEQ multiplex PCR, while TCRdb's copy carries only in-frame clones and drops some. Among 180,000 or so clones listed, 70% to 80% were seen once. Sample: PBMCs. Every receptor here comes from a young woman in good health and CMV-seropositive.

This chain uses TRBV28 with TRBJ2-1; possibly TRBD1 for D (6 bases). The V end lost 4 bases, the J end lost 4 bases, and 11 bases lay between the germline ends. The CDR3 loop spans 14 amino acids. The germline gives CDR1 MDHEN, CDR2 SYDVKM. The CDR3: CASSSDSKYNEQFF. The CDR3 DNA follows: TGTGCCAGCAGTTCGGACAGCAAATACAATGAGCAGTTCTTC.

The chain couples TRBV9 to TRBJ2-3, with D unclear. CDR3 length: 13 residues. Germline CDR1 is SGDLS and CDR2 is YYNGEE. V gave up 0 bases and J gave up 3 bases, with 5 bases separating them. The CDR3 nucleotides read TGTGCCAGCAGCGTAGCCCCAACAGATACGCAGTATTTT. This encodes CASSVAPTDTQYF.

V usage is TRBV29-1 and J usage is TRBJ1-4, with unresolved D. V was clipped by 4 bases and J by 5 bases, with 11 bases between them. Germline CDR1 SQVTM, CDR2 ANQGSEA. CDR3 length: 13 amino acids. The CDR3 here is CSVVLSGNEKLFF. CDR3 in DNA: TGCAGCGTTGTATTATCGGGAAATGAAAAACTGTTTTTT.

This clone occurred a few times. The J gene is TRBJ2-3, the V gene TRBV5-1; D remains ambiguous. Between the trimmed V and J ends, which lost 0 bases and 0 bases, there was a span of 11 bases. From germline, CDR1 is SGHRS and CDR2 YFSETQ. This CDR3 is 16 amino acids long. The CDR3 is CASSLAAEASTDTQYF. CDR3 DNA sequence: TGCGCCAGCAGCTTGGCCGCCGAAGCTAGCACAGATACGCAGTATTTT.

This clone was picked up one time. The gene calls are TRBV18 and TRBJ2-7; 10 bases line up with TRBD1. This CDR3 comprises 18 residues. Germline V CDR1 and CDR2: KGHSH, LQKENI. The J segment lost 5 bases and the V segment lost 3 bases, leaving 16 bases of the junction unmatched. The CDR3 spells CASSPLHITGTGANEQYF. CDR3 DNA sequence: TGTGCCAGCTCACCTCTTCATATCACCGGGACAGGGGCTAACGAGCAGTACTTC.

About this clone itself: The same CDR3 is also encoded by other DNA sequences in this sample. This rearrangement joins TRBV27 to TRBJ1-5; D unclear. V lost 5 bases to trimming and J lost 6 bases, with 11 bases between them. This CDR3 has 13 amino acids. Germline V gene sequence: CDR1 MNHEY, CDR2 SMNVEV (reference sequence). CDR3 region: CASSPLRGQPQHF. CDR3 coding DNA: TGTGCCAGCAGTCCTTTGCGAGGTCAGCCCCAGCATTTT.

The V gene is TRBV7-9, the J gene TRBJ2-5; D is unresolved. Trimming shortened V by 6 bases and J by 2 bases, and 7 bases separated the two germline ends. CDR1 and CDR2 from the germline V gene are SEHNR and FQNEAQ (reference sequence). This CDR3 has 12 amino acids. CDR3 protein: CASSSLQETQYF. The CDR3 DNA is TGTGCCAGCAGTAGTCTTCAAGAGACCCAGTACTTC.

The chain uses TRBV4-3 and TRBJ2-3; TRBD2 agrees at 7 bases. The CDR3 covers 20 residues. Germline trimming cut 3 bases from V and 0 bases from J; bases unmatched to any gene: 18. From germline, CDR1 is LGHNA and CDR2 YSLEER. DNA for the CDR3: TGCGCCAGCAGCCAGACGGATTTGGGGCCCAGCGGGACCAGCACAGATACGCAGTATTTT. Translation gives CASSQTDLGPSGTSTDTQYF.

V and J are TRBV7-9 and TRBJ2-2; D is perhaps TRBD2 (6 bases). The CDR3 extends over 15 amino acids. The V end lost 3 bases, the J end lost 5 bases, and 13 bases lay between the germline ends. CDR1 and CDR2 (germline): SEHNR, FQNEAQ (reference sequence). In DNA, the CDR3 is TGTGCCAGCAGCTTTTTAGTCGGGGGAACCGGGGAGCTGTTTTTT. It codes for CASSFLVGGTGELFF. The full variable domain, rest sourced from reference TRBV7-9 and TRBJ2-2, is DTGVSQNPRHKITKRGQNVTFRCDPISEHNRLYWYRQTLGQGPEFLTYFQNEAQLEKSRLLSDRFSAERPKGSFSTLEIQRTEQGDSAMYLCASSFLVGGTGELFFGEGSRLTVL.

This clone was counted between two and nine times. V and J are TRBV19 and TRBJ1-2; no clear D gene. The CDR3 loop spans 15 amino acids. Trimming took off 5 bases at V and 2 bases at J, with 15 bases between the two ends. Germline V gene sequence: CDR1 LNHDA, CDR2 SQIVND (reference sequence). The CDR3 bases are TGTGCCAGTAGTGTCGGAGAATATCCCAACTATGGCTACACCTTC. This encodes CASSVGEYPNYGYTF.

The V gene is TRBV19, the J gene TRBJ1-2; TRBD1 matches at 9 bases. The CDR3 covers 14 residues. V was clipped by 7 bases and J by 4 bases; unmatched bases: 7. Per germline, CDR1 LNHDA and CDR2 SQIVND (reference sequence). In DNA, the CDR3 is TGTGCCAGTACTCGGGACAGGGTAGCCTATGGCTACACCTTC. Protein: CASTRDRVAYGYTF.

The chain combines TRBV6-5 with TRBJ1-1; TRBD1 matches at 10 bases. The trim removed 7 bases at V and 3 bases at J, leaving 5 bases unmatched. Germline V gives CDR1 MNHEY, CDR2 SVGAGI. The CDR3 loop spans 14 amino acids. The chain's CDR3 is CASTSGQGYTEAFF. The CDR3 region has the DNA TGTGCCAGCACCTCGGGACAGGGGTACACTGAAGCTTTCTTT.

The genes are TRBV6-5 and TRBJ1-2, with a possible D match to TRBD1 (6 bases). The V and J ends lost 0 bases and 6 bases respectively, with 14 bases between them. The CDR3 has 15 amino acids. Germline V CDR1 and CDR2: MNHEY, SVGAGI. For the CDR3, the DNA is TGTGCCAGCAGTTACTCAAGGGGGGGCGCAGATGGCTACACCTTC. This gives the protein CASSYSRGGADGYTF.

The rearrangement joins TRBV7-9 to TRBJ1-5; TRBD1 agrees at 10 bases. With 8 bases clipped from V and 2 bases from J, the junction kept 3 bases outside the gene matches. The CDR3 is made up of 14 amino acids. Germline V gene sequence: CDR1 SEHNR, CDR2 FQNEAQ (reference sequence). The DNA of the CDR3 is TGTGCCAGCGGGGACAGGGGAGGCAATCAGCCCCAGCATTTT. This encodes CASGDRGGNQPQHF.

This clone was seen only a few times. The CDR3 coding sequence is TGTGCCAGCAGCCGCGGACTAGCGGGGAACACCGGGGAGCTGTTTTTT. Translated, it gives CASSRGLAGNTGELFF. The chain has TRBV7-8 and TRBJ2-2; TRBD2 aligns across 11 bases. Trimming removed 5 bases from V and 1 base from J; junction bases left unmatched: 3. Germline loops: CDR1 SGHVS, CDR2 FQNEAQ. CDR3 length: 16 residues.

DNA of the CDR3: TGTGCCAGCAGCGAAATCTTAGCTAGTCCCGGGGAGCTGTTTTTT. This translates into CASSEILASPGELFF. V gene TRBV5-4 combines with J gene TRBJ2-2, with D unclear. The ends were cut back, 4 bases at V and 6 bases at J, with 16 bases in the middle. The CDR3 is 15 residues long. Germline V gives CDR1 SGHNT, CDR2 YYREEE (reference sequence).

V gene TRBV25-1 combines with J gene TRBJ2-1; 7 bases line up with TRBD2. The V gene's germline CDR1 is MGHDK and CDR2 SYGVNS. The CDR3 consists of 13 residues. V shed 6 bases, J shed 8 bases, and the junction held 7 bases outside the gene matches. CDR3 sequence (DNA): TGTGCCAGCAGCCAGGGAGGGGCTGATGAGCAGTTCTTC. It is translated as CASSQGGADEQFF.

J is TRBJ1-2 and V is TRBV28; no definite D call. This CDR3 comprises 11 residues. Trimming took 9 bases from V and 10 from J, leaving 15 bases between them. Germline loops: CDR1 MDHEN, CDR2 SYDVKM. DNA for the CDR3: TGTGCCAGTGCCCCCCGACAACCCTACACCTTC. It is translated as CASAPRQPYTF.

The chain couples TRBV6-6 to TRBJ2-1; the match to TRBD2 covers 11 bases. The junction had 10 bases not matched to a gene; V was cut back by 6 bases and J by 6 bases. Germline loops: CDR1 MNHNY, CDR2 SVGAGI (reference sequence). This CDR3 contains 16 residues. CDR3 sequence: CASSLAGGRRFNEQFF. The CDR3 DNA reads TGTGCCAGCAGCTTAGCGGGAGGGCGACGATTCAATGAGCAGTTCTTC.

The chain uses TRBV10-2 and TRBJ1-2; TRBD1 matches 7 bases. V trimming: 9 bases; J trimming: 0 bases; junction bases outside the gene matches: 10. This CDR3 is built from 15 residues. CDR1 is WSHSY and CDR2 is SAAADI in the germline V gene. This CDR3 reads CASKRDREANYGYTF. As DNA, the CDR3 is TGCGCCAGTAAGCGCGACAGGGAGGCTAACTATGGCTACACCTTC.

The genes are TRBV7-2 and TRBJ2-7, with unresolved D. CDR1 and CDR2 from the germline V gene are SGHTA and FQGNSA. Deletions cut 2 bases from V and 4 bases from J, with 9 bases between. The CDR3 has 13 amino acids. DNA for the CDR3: TGTGCCAGCAGCTTACGTCAGACTTACGAGCAGTACTTC. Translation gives CASSLRQTYEQYF. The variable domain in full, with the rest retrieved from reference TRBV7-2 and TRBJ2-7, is GAGVSQSPSNKVTEKGKDVELRCDPISGHTALYWYRQSLGQGLEFLIYFQGNSAPDKSGLPSDRFSAERTGGSVSTLTIQRTQQEDSAVYLCASSLRQTYEQYFGPGTRLTVT.

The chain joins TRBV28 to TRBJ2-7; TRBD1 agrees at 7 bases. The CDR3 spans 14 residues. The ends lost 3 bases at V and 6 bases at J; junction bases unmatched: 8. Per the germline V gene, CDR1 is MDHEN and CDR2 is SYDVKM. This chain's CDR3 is CASSLLTGSLEQYF. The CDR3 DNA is TGTGCCAGCAGTTTGTTGACAGGGTCCCTCGAGCAGTACTTC.

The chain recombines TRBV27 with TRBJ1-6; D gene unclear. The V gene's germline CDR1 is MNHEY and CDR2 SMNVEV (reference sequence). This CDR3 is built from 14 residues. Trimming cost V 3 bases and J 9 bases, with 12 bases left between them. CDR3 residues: CASSFLATSSPLHF. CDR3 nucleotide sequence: TGTGCCAGCAGTTTCCTAGCGACAAGTTCACCCCTCCACTTT.

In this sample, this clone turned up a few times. DNA of the CDR3: TGTGCCAGCTCACCACCACATAAGGAGGGTAATCAGCCCCAGCATTTT. It translates to CASSPPHKEGNQPQHF. The chain is built from TRBV18 and TRBJ1-5; no clear D gene. The CDR3 totals 16 residues. Germline V gene lookup returns CDR1 KGHSH and CDR2 LQKENI. V lost 0 bases, J lost 4 bases, and 13 bases lay in between.

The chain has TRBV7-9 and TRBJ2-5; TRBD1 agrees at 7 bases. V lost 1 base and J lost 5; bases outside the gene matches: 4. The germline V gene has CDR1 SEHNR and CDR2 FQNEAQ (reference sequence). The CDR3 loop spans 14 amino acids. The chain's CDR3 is CASSLGGGRETQYF. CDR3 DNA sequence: TGTGCCAGCAGCTTAGGAGGGGGCCGGGAGACCCAGTACTTC.

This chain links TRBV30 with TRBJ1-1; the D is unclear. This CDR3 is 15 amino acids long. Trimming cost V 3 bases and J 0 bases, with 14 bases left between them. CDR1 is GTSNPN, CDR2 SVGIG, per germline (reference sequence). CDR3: CAWSPGRAMNTEAFF. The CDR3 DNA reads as TGTGCCTGGAGCCCCGGGAGGGCCATGAACACTGAAGCTTTCTTT.

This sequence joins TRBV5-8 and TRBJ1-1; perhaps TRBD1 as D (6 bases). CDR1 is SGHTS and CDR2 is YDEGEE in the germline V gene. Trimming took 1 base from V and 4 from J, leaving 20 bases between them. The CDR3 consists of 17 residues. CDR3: CASSLRGGPRVGTEAFF. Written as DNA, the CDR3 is TGTGCCAGCAGCTTGCGGGGGGGGCCTCGGGTTGGCACTGAAGCTTTCTTT.